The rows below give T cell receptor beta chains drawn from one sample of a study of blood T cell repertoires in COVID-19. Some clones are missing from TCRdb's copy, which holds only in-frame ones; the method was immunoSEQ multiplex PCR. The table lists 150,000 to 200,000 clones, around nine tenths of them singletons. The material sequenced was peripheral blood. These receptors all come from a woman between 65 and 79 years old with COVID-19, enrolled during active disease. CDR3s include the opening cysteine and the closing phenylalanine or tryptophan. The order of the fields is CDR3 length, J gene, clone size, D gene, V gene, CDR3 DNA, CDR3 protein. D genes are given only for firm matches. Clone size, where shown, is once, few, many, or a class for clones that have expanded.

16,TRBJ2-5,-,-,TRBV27,TGTGCCAGCAGCAGTTTCCCCCGGGACTCCCAAGAGACCCAGTACTTC,CASSSFPRDSQETQYF
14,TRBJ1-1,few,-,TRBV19,TGTGCCAGTAGTAGCGACAGGATGAACACTGAAGCTTTCTTT,CASSSDRMNTEAFF
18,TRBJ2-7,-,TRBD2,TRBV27,TGTGCCAGCTCAGAGGCTAGCGGGCCATTTTGGAGTACCTACGAGCAGTACTTC,CASSEASGPFWSTYEQYF
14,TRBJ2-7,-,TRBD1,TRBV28,TGTGCCAGCAGTTTAGGGACAGCTCTTCGAGAGCAGTACTTC,CASSLGTALREQYF
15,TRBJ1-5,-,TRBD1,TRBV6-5,TGTGCCAGCAGAGCGGGACAGGGGAGAAATCAGCCCCAGCATTTT,CASRAGQGRNQPQHF
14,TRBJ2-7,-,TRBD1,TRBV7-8,TGTGCCAGCAGCTTGACAGGGGTTACCTACGAGCAGTACTTC,CASSLTGVTYEQYF
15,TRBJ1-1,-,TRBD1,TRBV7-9,TGTGCCAGCAGCGGTCCAGGGGGCGCCCACACTGAAGCTTTCTTT,CASSGPGGAHTEAFF
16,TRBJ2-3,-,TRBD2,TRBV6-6,TGTGCCAGCAGTCGACTAGCGACGGATTCGACAGATACGCAGTATTTT,CASSRLATDSTDTQYF
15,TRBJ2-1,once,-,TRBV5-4,TGTGCCAGCAGCTATACTACCCCCTCCTACAATGAGCAGTTCTTC,CASSYTTPSYNEQFF
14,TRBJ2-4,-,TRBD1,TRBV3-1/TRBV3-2,TGTGCCAGCAGCCAAGGACAGGGTGAGAACATTCAGTACTTC,CASSQGQGENIQYF
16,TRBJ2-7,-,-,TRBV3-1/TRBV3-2,TGTGCCAGCAGCCAAGATGGTGGGCTAAGCTCCTACGAGCAGTACTTC,CASSQDGGLSSYEQYF
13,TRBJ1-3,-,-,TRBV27,TGTGCCAGCAGTCCGCAGACAGAAAACACCATATATTTT,CASSPQTENTIYF
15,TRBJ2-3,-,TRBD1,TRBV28,TGTGCCAGCACCCGGCCTGGGACAGGGGCAGATACGCAGTATTTT,CASTRPGTGADTQYF
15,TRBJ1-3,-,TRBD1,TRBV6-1,TGTGCCAGCAGTGAAAGGCAGGGGGCGCGGAACACCATATATTTT,CASSERQGARNTIYF
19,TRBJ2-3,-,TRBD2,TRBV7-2,TGTGCCAGCAGTCAACAGGTGGGACTAGCGGGAATTAGCCTAGATACGCAGTATTTT,CASSQQVGLAGISLDTQYF
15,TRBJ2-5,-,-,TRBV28,TGTGCCAGCACCACACGATTTCACAGGGAAGAGACCCAGTACTTC,CASTTRFHREETQYF
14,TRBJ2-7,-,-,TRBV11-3,TGTGCCAGCAGCTTCTTGACTCGGTCCTACGAGCAGTACTTC,CASSFLTRSYEQYF
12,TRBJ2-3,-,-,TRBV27,TGTGCCAGCAGTCCCCACACAGATACGCAGTATTTT,CASSPHTDTQYF
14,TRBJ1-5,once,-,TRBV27,TGTGCCAGCACCCCAACGGGGGGAACTCAGCCCCAGCATTTT,CASTPTGGTQPQHF
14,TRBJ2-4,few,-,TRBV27,TGTGCCAGCAGACAAGCAGGGACCAAAAACATTCAGTACTTC,CASRQAGTKNIQYF
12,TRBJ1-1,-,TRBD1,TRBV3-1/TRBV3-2,TGTGCCAGCAGCCAACAGGGGGCGGGAGCTTTCTTT,CASSQQGAGAFF
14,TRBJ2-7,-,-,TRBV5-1,TGCGCCAGCAGCACCGACGGGAGCTCCTACGAGCAGTACTTC,CASSTDGSSYEQYF
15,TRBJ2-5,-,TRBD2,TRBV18,TGTGCCAGCTCACCTATAGCGGGACCTCAAGAGACCCAGTACTTC,CASSPIAGPQETQYF
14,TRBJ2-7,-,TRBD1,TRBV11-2,TGTGCCAGCAGCTCCCGGACAGGGTTTTTCGAGCAGTACTTC,CASSSRTGFFEQYF
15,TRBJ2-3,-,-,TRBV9,TGTGCCAGCAGCGTAGGAAACTCAGGGGCAGATACGCAGTATTTT,CASSVGNSGADTQYF
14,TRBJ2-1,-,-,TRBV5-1,TGCGCCAGCAGCTTAAAGTGGCGGGCGGATGAGCAGTTCTTC,CASSLKWRADEQFF
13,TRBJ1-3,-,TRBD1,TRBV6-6,TGTGCCAGCAGGAAACAGGGGGCTGACACCATATATTTT,CASRKQGADTIYF
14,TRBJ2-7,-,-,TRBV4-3,TGCGCCAGCAGCCTCCTGGGGGGAAATCGGGAGCAGTACTTC,CASSLLGGNREQYF
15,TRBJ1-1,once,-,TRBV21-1,TGTGCCAGCAGGGGGACAGGAGAAGGGAACACTGAAGCTTTCTTT,CASRGTGEGNTEAFF
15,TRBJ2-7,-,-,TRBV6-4,TGTGCCAGCAGGGCGGGACGGAAGGACTCCTACGAGCAGTACTTC,CASRAGRKDSYEQYF
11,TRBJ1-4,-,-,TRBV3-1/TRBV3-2,TGTGCCAGCAGCCAAGGGGACAAATCTTTTTTT,CASSQGDKSFF
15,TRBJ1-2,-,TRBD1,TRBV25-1,TGTGCCAGCAGTGACGGACAGGGGCCCGGCTATGGCTACACCTTC,CASSDGQGPGYGYTF
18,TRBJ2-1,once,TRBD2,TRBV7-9,TGTGCCAGCAGCTCGCCCCGGCGCGGTAGCGGGGGGTGGGTTGAGCAGTTCTTC,CASSSPRRGSGGWVEQFF
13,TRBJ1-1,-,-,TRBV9,TGTGCCAGCAGCGTAGGTGGGGGGTCGAAAGCTTTCTTT,CASSVGGGSKAFF
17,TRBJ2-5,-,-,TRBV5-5,TGTGCCAGCAGCTGGTCTGGGCAGGCATTTCCCCAAGAGACCCAGTACTTC,CASSWSGQAFPQETQYF
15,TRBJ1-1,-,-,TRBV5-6,TGTGCCAGCAGCTTGGGGGGCAGCAAGAACACTGAAGCTTTCTTT,CASSLGGSKNTEAFF
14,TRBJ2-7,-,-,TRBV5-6,TGTGCCAGCAGCTTGGTTCACAGCTCCTACGAGCAGTACTTC,CASSLVHSSYEQYF
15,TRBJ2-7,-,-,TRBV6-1,TGTGCCAGCAGTGAGGGCGGGATAGCGACCTACGAGCAGTACTTC,CASSEGGIATYEQYF
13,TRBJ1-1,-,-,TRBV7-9,TGTGCCAGCAGGAACGAGGCGAACACTGAAGCTTTCTTT,CASRNEANTEAFF
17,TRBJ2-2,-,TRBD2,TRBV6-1,TGTGCCAGCAGTGAGGAGGCGGGAGGGCCCTACACCGGGGAGCTGTTTTTT,CASSEEAGGPYTGELFF
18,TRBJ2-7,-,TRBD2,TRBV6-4,TGTGCCAGCAGGCCGGGGACAAATCTAGCGGGAGGGGACTACGAGCAGTACTTC,CASRPGTNLAGGDYEQYF
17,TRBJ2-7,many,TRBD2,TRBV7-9,TGTGCCAGCAGCCCCCGTTGGCGGGAGGGCCCGCTCTACGAGCAGTACTTC,CASSPRWREGPLYEQYF
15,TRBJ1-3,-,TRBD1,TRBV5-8,TGTGCCAGCAGCTTGTCACAGGGGCCGGGAAACACCATATATTTT,CASSLSQGPGNTIYF
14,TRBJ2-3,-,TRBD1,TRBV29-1,TGCAGCGTCTCCGGGACAGGGGTTCCAGATACGCAGTATTTT,CSVSGTGVPDTQYF
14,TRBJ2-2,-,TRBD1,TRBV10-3,TGTGCCATCAGCGAACTGGGACAGTCCGGGGAGCTGTTTTTT,CAISELGQSGELFF
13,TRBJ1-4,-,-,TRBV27,TGTGCCAGCAGTTTAGAGGGAACTGAAAAACTGTTTTTT,CASSLEGTEKLFF
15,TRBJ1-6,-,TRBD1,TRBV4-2,TGTGCCAGCAGCCAGGGACAGGGACCTAATTCACCCCTCCACTTT,CASSQGQGPNSPLHF
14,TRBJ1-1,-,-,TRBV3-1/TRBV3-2,TGTGCCAGCAGCCAACGATTCGGGGGCACTGAAGCTTTCTTT,CASSQRFGGTEAFF
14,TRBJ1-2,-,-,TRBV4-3,TGCGCCAGCAGCCAAGCTGCTAGAGCCAGTGGCTACACCTTC,CASSQAARASGYTF
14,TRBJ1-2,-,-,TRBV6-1,TGTGCCAGCAGTGAGCAGGGTTTTTACTATGGCTACACCTTC,CASSEQGFYYGYTF
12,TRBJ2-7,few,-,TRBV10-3,TGTGCCTCCCGGGACTGGTCTGATAAGCAGTACTTC,CASRDWSDKQYF
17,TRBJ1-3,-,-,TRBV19,TGTGCCAGTAGTACGGAGGGGACTAGCTCTCAAGGAAACACCATATATTTT,CASSTEGTSSQGNTIYF
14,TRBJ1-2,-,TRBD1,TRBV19,TGTGCCAGTAGTAGGGACAGGGAAGTTGACGGCTACACCTTC,CASSRDREVDGYTF
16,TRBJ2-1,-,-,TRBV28,TGTGCCAGCAGTTTGCCCCCTGGGGGCCCCTACAATGAGCAGTTCTTC,CASSLPPGGPYNEQFF
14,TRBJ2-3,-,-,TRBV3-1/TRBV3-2,TGTGCCAGCAGATGGGCGGGGAGGTCAGATACGCAGTATTTT,CASRWAGRSDTQYF
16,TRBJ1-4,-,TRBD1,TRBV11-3,TGTGCCAGCAGCTCTCGACAGGGGGCCTTTAATGAAAAACTGTTTTTT,CASSSRQGAFNEKLFF
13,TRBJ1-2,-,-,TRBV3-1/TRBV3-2,TGTGCCAGCAGCCAAGGCAGGGTTTATGGCTACACCTTC,CASSQGRVYGYTF
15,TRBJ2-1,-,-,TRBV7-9,TGTGCCAGCAGCATACCTGGGACTCCCTCCAATGAGCAGTTCTTC,CASSIPGTPSNEQFF
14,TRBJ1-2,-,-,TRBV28,TGTGCCAGCAAGGCGCCCGAGGAGTGGCATGGCTACACCTTC,CASKAPEEWHGYTF
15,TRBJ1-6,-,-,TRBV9,TGTGCCAGCAGCGGAGAACAGGGATTAGATTCACCCCTCCACTTT,CASSGEQGLDSPLHF